The clone carrying this TCR beta chain was seen a few times. Its antigen is unidentified. This sample is drawn from a study of T-cell memory formation after mild COVID-19. Whole-study findings and limits: Researchers report contracting CD4+ clones mostly in CM and EM, with CD8+ clones in EMRA.

The V and J ends lost 4 bases and 6 bases respectively, with 18 bases between them. The CDR3 has 15 amino acids. Germline CDR1 SGHRS, CDR2 YFSETQ. TCRdb redid the calling of the 5' RACE reads with MiXCR, one entry per CDR3 protein. The sample lists about 410,000 distinct CDR3 sequences, roughly 18% occurring once. Material: PBMCs or a T cell subset sorted from them (not recorded which). This clonotype originated in a man aged 18 to 30 who had mild COVID-19 (a few samples of this study predate the infection). Cell type and time point are not known. The chain joins TRBV5-1 to TRBJ2-3; the D call may be TRBD1 or TRBD2 (5 bases each). The CDR3, as DNA: TGCGCCAGCAGCGAGAGACCCCAGGGAGAGGATACGCAGTATTTT. The encoded protein is CASSERPQGEDTQYF.